This T cell receptor beta chain is from a study of T cells after yellow fever vaccination. Study summary: The SMART-Seq v4 Ultra Low Input method served to prepare the low-cell-number fractions.

Study results and caveats: Booster samples showed a return of most primary-vaccination clones (roughly 96% CD4, around 88% CD8). A faster peak, day 5 versus 15, was reached by the weaker secondary response.

The CDR3 sequence is 14 residues long. The V gene end was trimmed by 5 bases and the J gene end by 8 bases; junction bases not matched to a gene: 6. The germline V gene encodes CDR1 SGHTA and CDR2 FQGTGA. TCRdb passed the 5' RACE reads through MiXCR, listing each CDR3 protein once. This table holds more than 55,000 distinct CDR3 sequences, roughly 7.4% found once. This clonotype was detected many times. The antigen remains unidentified. The chain links TRBV7-3 to TRBJ2-1; 10 bases agree with TRBD2. Sequenced material: CD8+ T cells sorted from PBMCs, taken 15 days after the yellow fever booster vaccination. The clonotype comes from a man aged 25 to 45 who received the YFV17D yellow fever vaccine. CDR3 amino acids: CASSLALAGDEQFF. The CDR3 DNA is TGTGCCAGCAGCCTAGCCCTAGCGGGAGATGAGCAGTTCTTC.